The clone carrying this T cell receptor (beta chain) occurred a few times. The target antigen is unknown. The record originates from a study of cytotoxic CD8 clonotypes in ibrutinib-treated CLL. Study overall: The group held 11 to 12 relapsed/refractory and roughly 14 treatment-naive patients, with around 18 IGHV unmutated. After a median of 68 months, roughly 15 patients stayed remitted and some twelve progressed; responses had been partial in around 25 and complete in 2. General study findings and limits: There were few public clonotypes, and on treatment they contracted or stayed stable. In sustained-remission versus progressing patients, sampling times differed.

The CDR3 covers 14 residues. Germline-derived CDR1 and CDR2 are SGHRS and YFSETQ. Trimming took 7 bases from V and 3 from J, leaving 17 bases between them. The method was immunoSEQ multiplex PCR; TCRdb's version includes in-frame clones alone and lacks a portion of them. The repertoire holds some 150,000 clones, with 70% to 80% as singletons. The receptor's source is a human donor with chronic lymphocytic leukemia. The chain uses TRBV5-1 and TRBJ2-7, with D tentatively TRBD2 (5 bases). Sequencing used PBMCs, obtained after 24 months of ibrutinib treatment. The CDR3 region has the DNA TGCGCCAGCCCCTTGGAGGCTATGGGCTACGAGCAGTACTTC. Translated: CASPLEAMGYEQYF.